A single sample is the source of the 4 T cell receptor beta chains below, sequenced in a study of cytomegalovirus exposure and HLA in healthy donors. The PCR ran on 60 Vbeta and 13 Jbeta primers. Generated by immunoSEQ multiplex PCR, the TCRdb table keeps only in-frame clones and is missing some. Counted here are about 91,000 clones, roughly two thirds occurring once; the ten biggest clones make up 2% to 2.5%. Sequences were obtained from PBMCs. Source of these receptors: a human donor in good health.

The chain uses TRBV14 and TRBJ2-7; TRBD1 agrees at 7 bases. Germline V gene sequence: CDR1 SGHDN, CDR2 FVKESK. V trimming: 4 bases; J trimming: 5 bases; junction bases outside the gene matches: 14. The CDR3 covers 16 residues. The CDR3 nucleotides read TGTGCCAGCAGCCCCCTCATCTGGACAGGTCACGACGAGCAGTACTTC. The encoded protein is CASSPLIWTGHDEQYF.

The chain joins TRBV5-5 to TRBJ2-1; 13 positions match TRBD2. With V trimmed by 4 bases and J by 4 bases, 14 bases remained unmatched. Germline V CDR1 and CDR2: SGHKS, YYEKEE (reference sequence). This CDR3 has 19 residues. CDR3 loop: CASSQRTLGLAGTYNEQFF. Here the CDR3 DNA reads TGTGCCAGCAGCCAAAGAACGTTGGGACTAGCGGGGACATACAATGAGCAGTTCTTC.

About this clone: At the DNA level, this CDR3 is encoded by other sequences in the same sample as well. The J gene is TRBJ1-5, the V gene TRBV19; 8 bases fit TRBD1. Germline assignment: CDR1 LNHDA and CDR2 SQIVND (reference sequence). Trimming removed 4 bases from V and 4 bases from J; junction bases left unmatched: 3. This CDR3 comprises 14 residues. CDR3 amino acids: CASSTTGGNQPQHF. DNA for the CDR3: TGTGCCAGTAGTACTACAGGGGGGAATCAGCCCCAGCATTTT.

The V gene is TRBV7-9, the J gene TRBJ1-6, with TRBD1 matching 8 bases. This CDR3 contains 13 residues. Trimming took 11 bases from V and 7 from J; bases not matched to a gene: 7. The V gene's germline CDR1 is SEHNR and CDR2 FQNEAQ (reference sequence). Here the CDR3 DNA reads TGTGCCGTCGACCGGGACAGGAATTCACCCCTCCACTTT. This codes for CAVDRDRNSPLHF. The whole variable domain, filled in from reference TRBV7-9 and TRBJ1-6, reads DTGVSQNPRHKITKRGQNVTFRCDPISEHNRLYWYRQTLGQGPEFLTYFQNEAQLEKSRLLSDRFSAERPKGSFSTLEIQRTEQGDSAMYLCAVDRDRNSPLHFGNGTRLTVT.